The rows below give T cell receptor beta chains drawn from one sample of a study of cytotoxic CD8 clonotypes in ibrutinib-treated CLL. Profiled with immunoSEQ multiplex PCR; TCRdb holds only in-frame clones, not every one. The repertoire holds some 350,000 clones, with roughly 67% as singletons. This sample comprised PBMCs, obtained after 36 months of ibrutinib treatment. The receptors were gathered from a human donor with chronic lymphocytic leukemia. Both conserved end residues are part of each CDR3. Each record gives: D gene, J gene, V gene, CDR3 length, clone size, CDR3 DNA, CDR3 protein. The D gene is left open where the match is weak. For some rows the clone size is stated as once, few or many, or as a class when expanded; others skip it.

d_gene: -
j_gene: TRBJ2-2
v_gene: TRBV19
len: 19
abundance: -
CDR3nt: TGTGCCAGTAAACCCCCCGCAGGGTTGGTGGGTACGAACACCGGGGAGCTGTTTTTT
CDR3aa: CASKPPAGLVGTNTGELFF

d_gene: TRBD1
j_gene: TRBJ1-5
v_gene: TRBV2
len: 15
abundance: -
CDR3nt: TGTGCCAGCAGTGAAGCGGGACAGGGAAATCAGCCCCAGCATTTT
CDR3aa: CASSEAGQGNQPQHF

d_gene: -
j_gene: TRBJ2-1
v_gene: TRBV5-8
len: 17
abundance: -
CDR3nt: TGTGCCAGCAGCTTGTCCCTCTGGGTGAGCTCCTACAATGAGCAGTTCTTC
CDR3aa: CASSLSLWVSSYNEQFF

d_gene: -
j_gene: TRBJ2-4
v_gene: TRBV13
len: 17
abundance: -
CDR3nt: TGTGCCAGCAGCTTAGCGGATAGATTCTTAGCCAAAAACATTCAGTACTTC
CDR3aa: CASSLADRFLAKNIQYF

d_gene: -
j_gene: TRBJ1-1
v_gene: TRBV19
len: 16
abundance: -
CDR3nt: TGTGCCAGTAGGCCCCTAGGGCAGGCCCCGAACACTGAAGCTTTCTTT
CDR3aa: CASRPLGQAPNTEAFF

d_gene: -
j_gene: TRBJ2-1
v_gene: TRBV23-1
len: 16
abundance: -
CDR3nt: TGCGCCAGCAGTCAATCGGGGCGGGGGCGATACAATGAGCAGTTCTTC
CDR3aa: CASSQSGRGRYNEQFF

d_gene: TRBD1
j_gene: TRBJ2-2
v_gene: TRBV5-6
len: 16
abundance: -
CDR3nt: TGTGCCAGCAGCTCCCTGACAGGGGACGCCACCGGGGAGCTGTTTTTT
CDR3aa: CASSSLTGDATGELFF

d_gene: TRBD2
j_gene: TRBJ2-1
v_gene: TRBV27
len: 18
abundance: -
CDR3nt: TGTGCCAGCAGTTTATCCTTCCGGACTAGCGGGAGTTCGAATGAGCAGTTCTTC
CDR3aa: CASSLSFRTSGSSNEQFF

d_gene: TRBD1
j_gene: TRBJ2-5
v_gene: TRBV7-6
len: 15
abundance: -
CDR3nt: TGTGCCAGCAGCCCTGACAGGGGTGGAGGAGAGACCCAGTACTTC
CDR3aa: CASSPDRGGGETQYF

d_gene: TRBD2
j_gene: TRBJ2-1
v_gene: TRBV5-1
len: 15
abundance: -
CDR3nt: TGCGCCAGCAGCTTGGGGCTAGCGGGGGGCAATGAGCAGTTCTTC
CDR3aa: CASSLGLAGGNEQFF

d_gene: -
j_gene: TRBJ1-3
v_gene: TRBV4-1
len: 18
abundance: -
CDR3nt: TGCGCCAGCAGCCAAGGGCCCGGGGGGGGAAGTTTTGGAAACACCATATATTTT
CDR3aa: CASSQGPGGGSFGNTIYF

d_gene: TRBD1
j_gene: TRBJ2-5
v_gene: TRBV5-1
len: 15
abundance: -
CDR3nt: TGCGCCAGCAGCTTGGGACAGGGAATGGGAGAGACCCAGTACTTC
CDR3aa: CASSLGQGMGETQYF

d_gene: TRBD1
j_gene: TRBJ2-7
v_gene: TRBV5-1
len: 15
abundance: once
CDR3nt: TGCGCCAGCAGCCGGCTACAGGGGGCGGGCCACGAGCAGTACTTC
CDR3aa: CASSRLQGAGHEQYF

d_gene: -
j_gene: TRBJ1-5
v_gene: TRBV6-5
len: 15
abundance: once
CDR3nt: TGTGCCAGCAGTTATTCCGGGAAGGAGGGTCAGCCCCAGCATTTT
CDR3aa: CASSYSGKEGQPQHF

d_gene: -
j_gene: TRBJ2-3
v_gene: TRBV2
len: 14
abundance: -
CDR3nt: TGTGCCAGCAGTGACCCCGCTTATACCGATACGCAGTATTTT
CDR3aa: CASSDPAYTDTQYF

d_gene: -
j_gene: TRBJ1-2
v_gene: TRBV25-1
len: 15
abundance: -
CDR3nt: TGTGCCAGCAGGGGTGAGGCAGAAACTAACTCGGGCTACACCTTC
CDR3aa: CASRGEAETNSGYTF

d_gene: -
j_gene: TRBJ2-7
v_gene: TRBV7-9
len: 13
abundance: -
CDR3nt: TGTGCCAGCAGCTCAGAAAAGACCTACGAGCAGTACTTC
CDR3aa: CASSSEKTYEQYF

d_gene: TRBD1
j_gene: TRBJ2-7
v_gene: TRBV6-5
len: 14
abundance: -
CDR3nt: TGTGCCAGCAGTTATGGACAGGCCAACTACGAGCAGTACTTC
CDR3aa: CASSYGQANYEQYF

d_gene: -
j_gene: TRBJ2-7
v_gene: TRBV27
len: 14
abundance: -
CDR3nt: TGTGCCAGCAGTCCCAACAAGAATCTCTACGAGCAGTACTTC
CDR3aa: CASSPNKNLYEQYF

d_gene: -
j_gene: TRBJ1-4
v_gene: TRBV6-1
len: 17
abundance: few
CDR3nt: TGTGCCAGCAGTGAATACCCCGGCAGGGGACAATATGAAAAACTGTTTTTT
CDR3aa: CASSEYPGRGQYEKLFF

d_gene: -
j_gene: TRBJ1-2
v_gene: TRBV7-2
len: 14
abundance: few
CDR3nt: TGTGCCAGCAGCTCTACCGGACAGCTCTATGGCTACACCTTC
CDR3aa: CASSSTGQLYGYTF

d_gene: TRBD2
j_gene: TRBJ2-1
v_gene: TRBV7-3
len: 16
abundance: -
CDR3nt: TGTGCCAGCAGCTTAATCCCTAGCGGGAGTGGCAATGAGCAGTTCTTC
CDR3aa: CASSLIPSGSGNEQFF

d_gene: TRBD2
j_gene: TRBJ2-7
v_gene: TRBV2
len: 15
abundance: few
CDR3nt: TGTGCCAGCAGCTGGCGGACTAGCGGGCCCTTGGAGCAGTACTTC
CDR3aa: CASSWRTSGPLEQYF

d_gene: -
j_gene: TRBJ2-3
v_gene: TRBV21-1
len: 13
abundance: -
CDR3nt: TGTGCCAGCAGCAAAGACAGGCTTGATACGCAGTATTTT
CDR3aa: CASSKDRLDTQYF

d_gene: -
j_gene: TRBJ1-1
v_gene: TRBV6-1
len: 13
abundance: -
CDR3nt: TGTGCCAGCAGGACCGGGACCGAGCTTTACGCTTTCTTT
CDR3aa: CASRTGTELYAFF